The 13 T cell receptor beta chains in this list originate from one sample, sequenced in a study of blood T cell repertoires in COVID-19. Sequencing used immunoSEQ multiplex PCR; TCRdb keeps in-frame clones, though not all of them. There are about 230,000 clones in the sample; 80% to 90% occur only once, and 2% to 2.5% lies in the top ten. The sequencing sample was made of peripheral blood. The receptor set was obtained from a man aged 35 to 55 who had recovered from COVID-19.

This chain connects TRBV7-2 to TRBJ2-5, with 10 bases that match TRBD1. The junction had 8 bases not matched to a gene; V was cut back by 5 bases and J by 5 bases. Germline V gives CDR1 SGHTA, CDR2 FQGNSA. The CDR3 length is 15 residues. The CDR3 bases are TGTGCCAGCAGCCCGGTGACAGGGGGCTACGAGACCCAGTACTTC. This translates into CASSPVTGGYETQYF. The full variable domain, rest sourced from reference TRBV7-2 and TRBJ2-5, is GAGVSQSPSNKVTEKGKDVELRCDPISGHTALYWYRQSLGQGLEFLIYFQGNSAPDKSGLPSDRFSAERTGGSVSTLTIQRTQQEDSAVYLCASSPVTGGYETQYFGPGTRLLVL.

The genes are TRBV5-4 and TRBJ2-7; tentative D call: TRBD1 (6 bases). Germline CDR1 is SGHNT and CDR2 is YYREEE (reference sequence). CDR3 size: 14 residues. Trimming shortened V by 0 bases and J by 5 bases, and 12 bases separated the two germline ends. Written as DNA, the CDR3 is TGTGCCAGCAGCTTGGTATCAGGGGAAGACGAGCAGTACTTC. It is translated as CASSLVSGEDEQYF. The whole variable domain, filled in from reference TRBV5-4 and TRBJ2-7, reads ETGVTQSPTHLIKTRGQQVTLRCSSQSGHNTVSWYQQALGQGPQFIFQYYREEENGRGNFPPRFSGLQFPNYSSELNVNALELDDSALYLCASSLVSGEDEQYFGPGTRLTVT.

This clone appeared a single time. The chain uses TRBV6-1 and TRBJ2-1, with no clear D. Trimming stripped 2 bases from V and 9 bases from J, with 17 bases between. The CDR3 is made up of 15 amino acids. Germline V gene data show CDR1 as MNHNS and CDR2 as SASEGT. CDR3 sequence: CASSELSSVFGEQFF. The CDR3 region has the DNA TGTGCCAGCAGTGAATTGTCGTCAGTTTTTGGTGAGCAGTTCTTC.

In this sample, this clone turned up a few times. This chain uses TRBV10-3 with TRBJ1-1, with TRBD1 as a possible D gene (5 bases). There are 13 residues in the CDR3. The V and J ends lost 4 bases and 4 bases respectively, with 10 bases between them. Per the germline V gene, CDR1 is ENHRY and CDR2 is SYGVKD. This CDR3 reads CAISAGLGTEAFF. DNA of the CDR3: TGTGCCATCAGTGCAGGGTTGGGCACTGAAGCTTTCTTT.

V and J are TRBV6-5 and TRBJ1-1; D is unresolved. Trimming took off 7 bases at V and 3 bases at J, with 18 bases between the two ends. CDR1 and CDR2 (germline): MNHEY, SVGAGI. CDR3 length equals 15 residues. The CDR3 sequence: CASTSAGFADTEAFF. The CDR3 coding sequence is TGTGCCAGCACATCTGCGGGTTTCGCTGACACTGAAGCTTTCTTT.

The chain has TRBV6-5 and TRBJ2-7; D may be TRBD2 (7 bases). V was shortened by 6 bases and J by 2 bases, with 17 bases between the two germline ends. The CDR3 has 15 residues. Germline V gene sequence: CDR1 MNHEY, CDR2 SVGAGI. In nucleotides, the CDR3 is TGTGCCAGCAGGGGGAGGGGGACACCCCCCTACGAGCAGTACTTC. It translates to CASRGRGTPPYEQYF.

This clone was observed once. The rearrangement uses TRBV11-2 and TRBJ2-7; 10 bases align to TRBD1. Losses at the gene ends were 5 bases for V and 3 bases for J; bases not matched to a gene: 7. This CDR3 spans 15 amino acids. Germline CDR1 SGHAT, CDR2 FQNNGV. Here the CDR3 DNA reads TGTGCCAGCAGCCTACGGGACAGGGGCTTCTACGAGCAGTACTTC. It codes for CASSLRDRGFYEQYF.

The CDR3 sequence: CASSLGQGNTQYF. The CDR3 DNA is TGTGCCAGCAGCCTTGGACAGGGGAATACGCAGTATTTT. The chain employs TRBV3-1 (or the pseudogene TRBV3-2) and TRBJ2-3; 9 bases align to TRBD1. Germline CDR1 LGHDT, CDR2 YNNKEL (reference sequence). Trimming at V came to 4 bases and at J to 7 bases, leaving 3 bases not matched to a gene. The CDR3 spans 13 residues.

The CDR3 protein is CASSLGGSGGELFF. The CDR3 DNA follows: TGTGCCAGCAGCTTAGGTGGTAGCGGGGGTGAGCTGTTTTTT. The chain joins TRBV7-2 to TRBJ2-2; TRBD2 aligns across 9 bases. The length of the CDR3 is 14 residues. V lost 1 base to trimming and J lost 11 bases; unmatched junction nucleotides: 5. CDR1 and CDR2 (germline): SGHTA, FQGNSA.

This clone came up a few times. The gene calls are TRBV6-4 and TRBJ1-2; tentatively, D is TRBD1 (5 bases). Germline V gene lookup returns CDR1 MRHNA and CDR2 SNTAGT. V was trimmed by 2 bases and J by 4 bases, leaving 5 bases between them. This CDR3 contains 12 residues. CDR3: CASSDRGYGYTF. CDR3 DNA sequence: TGTGCCAGCAGTGACAGGGGCTATGGCTACACCTTC.

This clone showed up just a few times. The CDR3 loop reads CASSLVGTGVLNTEAFF. For the CDR3, the DNA is TGCGCCAGCAGCTTGGTCGGGACAGGGGTCTTGAACACTGAAGCTTTCTTT. The chain links TRBV5-1 to TRBJ1-1; TRBD1 agrees at 10 bases. CDR3 length equals 17 residues. V lost 0 bases, J lost 0 bases, and 5 bases stayed unmatched. Germline values: CDR1 SGHRS, CDR2 YFSETQ.

In its sample, this clone was seen a few times. The chain joins TRBV20-1 to TRBJ1-3; 7 bases match TRBD1. There are 15 residues in the CDR3. The V gene's germline CDR1 is DFQATT and CDR2 SNEGSKA (reference sequence). Trimming cost V 3 bases and J 7 bases; bases outside gene matches: 12. The CDR3 DNA follows: TGCAGTGCTAGTGAAACTCGGACAGGCGGCAACACCATATATTTT. It is translated as CSASETRTGGNTIYF.

V is TRBV6-2 or TRBV6-3 and J is TRBJ2-2; D is perhaps TRBD1 (5 bases). The V and J ends lost 0 bases and 6 bases respectively, with 17 bases between them. The CDR3 sequence is 17 residues long. Germline CDR1 is MNHEY and CDR2 is SVGEGT. CDR3 nucleotides: TGTGCCAGCAGTTACTCGTTATCCAGGGTTAAGGCCGGGGAGCTGTTTTTT. Encoded protein: CASSYSLSRVKAGELFF.